This TCR beta chain was observed in a study of blood T cell repertoires in COVID-19. Study as a whole: Material from acute and convalescent COVID-19 was sourced from the United States, Italy and Spain.

Some clones are missing from TCRdb's copy, which holds only in-frame ones; the method was immunoSEQ multiplex PCR. The sample gives approximately 300,000 clones, 90% of which show up once; approximately 6.8% is in the top ten. The CDR3 extends over 15 amino acids. CDR1 and CDR2 from the germline V gene are SEHNR and FQNEAQ (reference sequence). V was pared by 3 bases and J by 3 bases, with 14 bases between. Those enrolled in Seattle joined during active infection and were followed longitudinally afterward. This TCR came from a woman aged 30 to 39 with COVID-19, enrolled during active disease. The chain employs TRBV7-9 and TRBJ1-1, with D possibly TRBD1 on 6 matching bases. The sequenced material came from peripheral blood. CDR3 residues: CASSLTGKRDTEAFF. DNA for the CDR3: TGTGCCAGCAGCTTGACAGGAAAAAGGGACACTGAAGCTTTCTTT.